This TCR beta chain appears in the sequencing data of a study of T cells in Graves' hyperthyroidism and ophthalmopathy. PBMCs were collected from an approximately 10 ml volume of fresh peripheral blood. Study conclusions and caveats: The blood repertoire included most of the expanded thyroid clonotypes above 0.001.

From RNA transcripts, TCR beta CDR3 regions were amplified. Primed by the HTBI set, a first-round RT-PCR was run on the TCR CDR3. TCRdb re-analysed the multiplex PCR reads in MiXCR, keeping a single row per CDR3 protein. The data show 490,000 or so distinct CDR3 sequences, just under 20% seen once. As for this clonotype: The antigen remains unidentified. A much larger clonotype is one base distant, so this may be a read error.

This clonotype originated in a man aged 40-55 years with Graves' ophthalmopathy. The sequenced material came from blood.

CDR3 coding DNA: TGTGCCAGCGGATACCCCCCTACCGGGACTAGCGGGGGGCATGAGCAGTTCTTC. It translates to CASGYPPTGTSGGHEQFF. The chain has TRBV11-2 and TRBJ2-1; 15 nucleotides match TRBD2. V lost 8 bases and J lost 8; bases outside the gene matches: 16. CDR3 length: 18 residues. Germline V gene sequence: CDR1 SGHAT, CDR2 FQNNGV.